This T cell receptor (beta chain) appears in the sequencing data of a study of blood T cell repertoires in COVID-19. Repertoires were generated with immunoSEQ multiplex PCR, while TCRdb's copy carries only in-frame clones and drops some. The sample has over 70,000 clones, roughly 80% seen once. Germline V gene lookup returns CDR1 PRHDT and CDR2 FYEKMQ (reference sequence). The CDR3 extends over 16 amino acids. The ends lost 1 base at V and 1 base at J; junction bases unmatched: 4. The rearrangement joins TRBV13 to TRBJ2-3; 8 bases align to TRBD1. The sample was peripheral blood. This receptor was taken from a man aged 25 to 45 with COVID-19, enrolled during active disease. CDR3 protein: CASSLVLGQGTDTQYF. The CDR3 DNA reads as TGTGCCAGCAGCTTAGTGTTGGGACAGGGCACAGATACGCAGTATTTT.